What follows are 20 T cell receptor beta chains derived from one specimen sequenced in a study of blood T cell repertoires in COVID-19. Sequenced by immunoSEQ multiplex PCR; TCRdb stores in-frame clones only, minus some. The sample records about 190,000 clones, roughly 83% being singletons. The sequencing input was PBMCs or T cells enriched from blood (not recorded which). Receptors were obtained from a young woman who had recovered from COVID-19.

The rearrangement uses TRBV7-2 and TRBJ2-7, with TRBD1 matching 7 bases. Germline V gene sequence: CDR1 SGHTA, CDR2 FQGNSA. The CDR3 loop spans 13 amino acids. V trimming: 4 bases; J trimming: 12 bases; junction bases outside the gene matches: 12. The DNA of the CDR3 is TGTGCCAGCAGCTCCAACGGACAGGCGGCGGTGTACGTC. Translation gives CASSSNGQAAVYV.

This chain joins TRBV6-5 and TRBJ2-2; 8 bases are a match to TRBD1. Germline-derived CDR1 and CDR2 are MNHEY and SVGAGI. The CDR3 runs to 15 residues. The V and J ends lost 7 bases and 0 bases, in that order; junction bases with no gene match: 4. The DNA for the CDR3 is TGTGCCAGCATCGACAGGGGAGCGAACACCGGGGAGCTGTTTTTT. Translated, it gives CASIDRGANTGELFF.

The rearrangement uses TRBV28 and TRBJ2-5; unclear D gene. Trimming left V 2 bases short and J 5 bases short, with 3 bases between. The germline V gene encodes CDR1 MDHEN and CDR2 SYDVKM. The CDR3 covers 11 residues. The CDR3 DNA is TGTGCCAGCAGTTTAGAGGAGACCCAGTACTTC. This encodes CASSLEETQYF.

The chain uses TRBV2 and TRBJ2-7, with TRBD2 matching 13 bases. The length of the CDR3 is 14 residues. Germline assignment: CDR1 SNHLY and CDR2 FYNNEI. Trimming took 6 bases from V and 3 from J; bases not matched to a gene: 2. The CDR3, as DNA: TGTGCCAGCAGATGGACTAGCGGGAGCTACGAGCAGTACTTC. Its protein product is CASRWTSGSYEQYF.

This clone was recorded only once. The chain has TRBV7-3 and TRBJ1-6; D may be TRBD1 (6 bases). The CDR3 contains 15 residues. The V and J ends lost 3 bases and 5 bases respectively, with 11 bases between them. From germline, CDR1 is SGHTA and CDR2 FQGTGA. The CDR3 DNA follows: TGTGCCAGCAGCTTCCTCGGGGGGCATAATTCACCCCTCCACTTT. Amino acids: CASSFLGGHNSPLHF.

V gene TRBV3-1 (or the pseudogene TRBV3-2) combines with J gene TRBJ2-7; 8 bases map to TRBD1. CDR3 length: 12 amino acids. With 8 bases clipped from V and 3 bases from J, the junction kept 3 bases outside the gene matches. Germline CDR1 is LGHDT and CDR2 is YNNKEL (reference sequence). CDR3 sequence reads: CASADRGYEQYF. The DNA for the CDR3 is TGTGCCAGCGCCGACAGGGGCTACGAGCAGTACTTC.

This chain uses TRBV28 with TRBJ2-7; 7 bases map to TRBD1. The ends lost 6 bases at V and 0 bases at J; junction bases unmatched: 11. Germline V gene data show CDR1 as MDHEN and CDR2 as SYDVKM. This CDR3 is 16 amino acids long. DNA for the CDR3: TGTGCCAGCAGACCAACACTGGCAGGGGGCTCCTACGAGCAGTACGTC. It translates to CASRPTLAGGSYEQYV.

The chain recombines TRBV2 with TRBJ1-4, with 7 bases fitting TRBD1. Germline CDR1 SNHLY, CDR2 FYNNEI. The CDR3 consists of 17 residues. Trimming cost V 8 bases and J 0 bases; bases outside gene matches: 12. CDR3 bases: TGTGCCAGCGAATTGGCAGGGGGACGACCAACTAATGAAAAACTGTTTTTT. Protein sequence: CASELAGGRPTNEKLFF.

This clone has only a few counts. This rearrangement joins TRBV25-1 to TRBJ1-5; the D gene is possibly TRBD1 (6 bases). V was shortened by 2 bases and J by 4 bases, with 6 bases between the two germline ends. Germline V CDR1 and CDR2: MGHDK, SYGVNS. This CDR3 contains 13 residues. CDR3 sequence: CASSEGTNQPQHF. Here the CDR3 DNA reads TGTGCCAGCAGTGAAGGGACAAATCAGCCCCAGCATTTT.

This clone was counted once. This sequence joins TRBV28 and TRBJ1-5; no firm D call. The CDR3 is made up of 17 amino acids. V lost 4 bases and J 4 bases, leaving 20 bases between the germline ends. Germline CDR1 and CDR2: MDHEN and SYDVKM. CDR3 in amino acids: CASSSNLQATRNQPQHF. In DNA form, the CDR3 reads TGTGCCAGCAGTTCCAACCTGCAGGCCACTAGGAATCAGCCCCAGCATTTT. Full variable domain (outside the CDR3, taken from reference TRBV28 and TRBJ1-5): DVKVTQSSRYLVKRTGEKVFLECVQDMDHENMFWYRQDPGLGLRLIYFSYDVKMKEKGDIPEGYSVSREKKERFSLILESASTNQTSMYLCASSSNLQATRNQPQHFGDGTRLSIL.

The chain is built from TRBV28 and TRBJ1-2; weak D call: TRBD1 (6 bases). The V gene lost 8 bases and the J gene lost 5 bases, with 15 bases spanning the gap. The CDR3 has 13 residues. Germline assignment: CDR1 MDHEN and CDR2 SYDVKM. The CDR3 is CASLTGPGYGYTF. DNA of the CDR3: TGTGCCAGCTTGACAGGCCCAGGGTATGGCTACACCTTC.

The rearrangement uses TRBV10-1 and TRBJ2-3; maybe TRBD2 (5 bases). The length of the CDR3 is 17 residues. V shed 3 bases and J shed 2 bases, with 18 bases lying between them. Germline CDR1 reads WNHNN; CDR2 reads SYGVQD (reference sequence). The CDR3 DNA follows: TGCGCCAGCAGTGACTCTCGGACTGGCACCTACACAGATACGCAGTATTTT. Its protein is CASSDSRTGTYTDTQYF.

The V and J genes are TRBV28 and TRBJ2-3, with 7 bases matching TRBD2. The ends lost 6 bases at V and 6 bases at J; junction bases unmatched: 18. The germline CDR1 and CDR2 sequences are MDHEN and SYDVKM. The CDR3 loop spans 17 amino acids. CDR3 nucleotide sequence: TGTGCCAGCAGACCATCTGCCGGGACTAAGTATGTGGATACGCAGTATTTT. Translating gives CASRPSAGTKYVDTQYF.

In this sample, this clone turned up many times. This chain links TRBV6-5 with TRBJ1-3, with D perhaps TRBD1 (5 bases). Germline V lookup: CDR1 MNHEY, CDR2 SVGAGI. The CDR3 has 14 amino acids. Trimming took 8 bases from V and 2 from J, leaving 13 bases between them. For the CDR3, the DNA is TGTGCCAGCGGGGCCGGAGGGACTGGAAACACCATATATTTT. This encodes CASGAGGTGNTIYF.

The V gene is TRBV28, the J gene TRBJ2-5, with TRBD1 matching 8 bases. The germline V gene encodes CDR1 MDHEN and CDR2 SYDVKM. V trimming: 3 bases; J trimming: 4 bases; junction bases outside the gene matches: 13. The CDR3 length is 17 residues. CDR3 DNA sequence: TGTGCCAGCAGTTTGGTTCAGGGACAGGCATCCTTAGAGACCCAGTACTTC. The encoded protein is CASSLVQGQASLETQYF.

The V gene is TRBV5-1, the J gene TRBJ2-3; no firm D call. The CDR3 runs 14 residues. Trimming shortened V by 4 bases and J by 4 bases, and 13 bases separated the two germline ends. The germline V gene has CDR1 SGHRS and CDR2 YFSETQ. The CDR3 nucleotides read TGCGCCAGCAGCCCGCGCCCGGTGGCAGATACGCAGTATTTT. It specifies CASSPRPVADTQYF. The full variable domain, its missing parts supplied by reference TRBV5-1 and TRBJ2-3, is KAGVTQTPRYLIKTRGQQVTLSCSPISGHRSVSWYQQTPGQGLQFLFEYFSETQRNKGNFPGRFSGRQFSNSRSEMNVSTLELGDSALYLCASSPRPVADTQYFGPGTRLTVL.

The V call is TRBV6-1, the J call TRBJ1-2; TRBD1 might be the D (6 bases). Looked up from germline, CDR1 is MNHNS and CDR2 is SASEGT. V was cut by 3 bases and J by 3 bases, with 11 bases left in between. CDR3 length equals 14 residues. The CDR3 sequence is CASSDRGADYGYTF. The CDR3 bases are TGTGCCAGCAGTGACAGGGGCGCGGACTATGGCTACACCTTC.

The chain employs TRBV19 and TRBJ1-5, with 7 bases that match TRBD1. The CDR3 consists of 13 residues. Germline-derived CDR1 and CDR2 are LNHDA and SQIVND (reference sequence). V was pared by 3 bases and J by 6 bases, with 2 bases of the junction left unmatched. The CDR3 DNA reads as TGTGCCAGTAGTATGACAGGGTCTCAGCCCCAGCATTTT. Amino acid sequence: CASSMTGSQPQHF.

The chain combines TRBV18 with TRBJ1-5; the D gene is possibly TRBD1 (6 bases). Deletions cut 5 bases from V and 3 bases from J, with 11 bases between. The CDR3 runs 14 residues. CDR1 and CDR2 from the germline V gene are KGHSH and LQKENI. CDR3 loop: CASSARDTNQPQHF. The CDR3 region has the DNA TGTGCCAGCTCAGCCCGGGACACCAATCAGCCCCAGCATTTT.

This chain uses TRBV28 with TRBJ1-2; tentative D call: TRBD1 (5 bases). The germline CDR1 and CDR2 sequences are MDHEN and SYDVKM. Between the trimmed V and J ends, which lost 3 bases and 8 bases, there was a span of 19 bases. The CDR3 is 15 amino acids. The CDR3 reads CASSLTSGQVGGYTF. CDR3 nucleotide sequence: TGTGCCAGCAGTTTGACCTCAGGGCAGGTAGGAGGCTACACCTTC.